Listed here are 14 T cell receptor beta chains from one sample, sequenced in a study of shared clonotypes between healthy human individuals. Measured with immunoSEQ multiplex PCR; TCRdb has only the in-frame clones, and not every one. The table has 600,000 to 750,000 clones, roughly 70% seen once; the top ten hold approximately 1.8%. The sequencing sample was made of memory CD4+ T cells sorted from blood. Subset described: CD45RA-negative fraction. Every receptor here comes from a woman in her twenties or thirties in good health.

On this clone itself: Other DNA sequences in the sample encode the same CDR3. The chain is built from TRBV6-1 and TRBJ2-7, with D possibly TRBD1 on 6 matching bases. Per germline, CDR1 MNHNS and CDR2 SASEGT. V gave up 6 bases and J gave up 6 bases, with 12 bases separating them. The CDR3 loop spans 12 amino acids. The CDR3 nucleotides read TGTGCCAGCAGCGCATACAGGGCCGAGCAGTACTTC. Amino acid sequence: CASSAYRAEQYF.

V and J are TRBV30 and TRBJ2-1, with 8 bases fitting TRBD2. The CDR3 length is 14 residues. V was clipped by 4 bases and J by 6 bases; unmatched bases: 8. Germline assignment: CDR1 GTSNPN and CDR2 SVGIG (reference sequence). CDR3 loop: CAWKGLADGNEQFF. The CDR3, as DNA: TGTGCCTGGAAAGGACTAGCTGACGGCAATGAGCAGTTCTTC.

The V gene is TRBV11-2, the J gene TRBJ2-7; 12 nucleotides line up with TRBD2. V trimming: 0 bases; J trimming: 5 bases; junction bases outside the gene matches: 14. This CDR3 comprises 19 residues. Germline V CDR1 and CDR2: SGHAT, FQNNGV. CDR3 amino acids: CASSLEYRSSGRARDEQYF. The CDR3 DNA sequence: TGTGCCAGCAGCTTAGAGTATAGGTCTAGCGGGAGGGCCCGCGACGAGCAGTACTTC.

In DNA form, the CDR3 reads TGCGCCAGCAGCTTAACGTCCGGGACTGCGGGAGAGCAGTACTTC. Its translation is CASSLTSGTAGEQYF. The chain couples TRBV5-1 to TRBJ2-7; a weak D match, TRBD2 (6 bases). CDR1 SGHRS and CDR2 YFSETQ come from the germline V gene. V gave up 2 bases and J gave up 7 bases, with 19 bases separating them. This CDR3 region has 15 residues.

The chain links TRBV28 to TRBJ2-5, with TRBD1 identical over 11 bases. CDR1 and CDR2 from the germline V gene are MDHEN and SYDVKM. The J segment lost 5 bases and the V segment lost 3 bases, leaving 5 bases of the junction unmatched. This CDR3 has 15 residues. CDR3 protein: CASSFFGTGGETQYF. The CDR3 coding sequence is TGTGCCAGCAGTTTTTTCGGGACAGGGGGGGAGACCCAGTACTTC.

V gene TRBV5-1 combines with J gene TRBJ1-1, with D maybe TRBD1 (5 bases). The CDR3 covers 16 residues. CDR1 SGHRS and CDR2 YFSETQ come from the germline V gene. Trimming cost V 3 bases and J 5 bases, with 20 bases left between them. The CDR3 nucleotides read TGCGCCAGCAGCTACTCCCCTGCAGGGCAAGGAACTGAAGCTTTCTTT. It is translated as CASSYSPAGQGTEAFF.

This clone was recorded a few times. The chain employs TRBV7-9 and TRBJ1-2; D call uncertain. The V end was cut by 1 base, the J end by 7 bases, with 10 bases between. Germline CDR1 is SEHNR and CDR2 is FQNEAQ (reference sequence). The CDR3 extends over 13 amino acids. In DNA, the CDR3 is TGTGCCAGCAGCTTAGTTGAATCGGGTGGCTACACCTTC. This translates into CASSLVESGGYTF.

V gene TRBV18 combines with J gene TRBJ2-1, with D possibly matching TRBD1 (5 bases). The CDR3 runs to 17 residues. Germline V gives CDR1 KGHSH, CDR2 LQKENI. Trimming took off 1 base at V and 5 bases at J, with 18 bases between the two ends. CDR3 sequence reads: CASSPRRAQGLHNEQFF. The CDR3 DNA sequence: TGTGCCAGCTCACCACGAAGAGCCCAGGGTTTACACAATGAGCAGTTCTTC.

This clone was found once. The chain has TRBV10-1 and TRBJ2-2, with 7 positions matching TRBD2. V lost 10 bases to trimming and J lost 2 bases; unmatched junction nucleotides: 7. The V gene's germline CDR1 is WNHNN and CDR2 SYGVQD (reference sequence). The CDR3 loop spans 14 amino acids. The CDR3 bases are TGCGCCACTACTCCGGGGGGAAACACCGGGGAGCTGTTTTTT. Translated, it gives CATTPGGNTGELFF.

A single count supports this clone. The rearrangement uses TRBV7-9 and TRBJ2-4, with 8 bases fitting TRBD2. The CDR3 runs 16 residues. V gave up 5 bases and J gave up 0 bases; unmatched junction bases: 6. Germline lookup yields CDR1 SEHNR and CDR2 FQNEAQ (reference sequence). The CDR3 DNA reads TGTGCCAGCAGCCCCCCCGGGGGGGCAGCCAAAAACATTCAGTACTTC. This gives the protein CASSPPGGAAKNIQYF.

The V and J genes are TRBV5-6 and TRBJ2-3; D assignment may be TRBD1 or TRBD2 (5 bases each). V gave up 4 bases and J gave up 2 bases, with 17 bases separating them. The CDR3 runs 16 residues. From germline, CDR1 is SGHDT and CDR2 YYEEEE. CDR3 sequence: CASSAGTPASTDTQYF. For the CDR3, the DNA is TGTGCCAGCAGCGCCGGGACCCCTGCTTCCACAGATACGCAGTATTTT.

The rearrangement joins TRBV18 to TRBJ2-5; D remains ambiguous. The CDR3 has 13 residues. V lost 6 bases and J 1 base, leaving 9 bases between the germline ends. Germline-derived CDR1 and CDR2 are KGHSH and LQKENI. Here the CDR3 reads CASSSNFQETQYF. The DNA for the CDR3 is TGTGCCAGCTCGTCGAACTTCCAAGAGACCCAGTACTTC. Complete variable domain (other parts from reference TRBV18 and TRBJ2-5): NAGVMQNPRHLVRRRGQEARLRCSPMKGHSHVYWYRQLPEEGLKFMVYLQKENIIDESGMPKERFSAEFPKEGPSILRIQQVVRGDSAAYFCASSSNFQETQYFGPGTRLLVL.

This clone appeared a few times. J is TRBJ1-4 and V is TRBV7-9; D is unresolved. This CDR3 region has 13 residues. Trimming removed 1 base at V and 5 bases at J, with 5 bases between. Germline V gene data show CDR1 as SEHNR and CDR2 as FQNEAQ (reference sequence). CDR3 sequence: CASSLERNEKLFF. CDR3 nucleotides: TGTGCCAGCAGCTTAGAGCGGAATGAAAAACTGTTTTTT. Looking up the rest from reference TRBV7-9 and TRBJ1-4 gives the full variable domain: DTGVSQNPRHKITKRGQNVTFRCDPISEHNRLYWYRQTLGQGPEFLTYFQNEAQLEKSRLLSDRFSAERPKGSFSTLEIQRTEQGDSAMYLCASSLERNEKLFFGSGTQLSVL.

This chain connects TRBV5-6 to TRBJ2-5; D remains unclear. This CDR3 spans 13 amino acids. CDR1 and CDR2 (germline): SGHDT, YYEEEE. V was shortened by 4 bases and J by 1 base, with 8 bases between the two germline ends. The CDR3 sequence is CASSTRIQETQYF. CDR3 in DNA: TGTGCCAGCAGCACTCGGATCCAAGAGACCCAGTACTTC.